Listed below are T cell receptor beta chains from one sample, sequenced in a study of cytomegalovirus exposure and HLA in healthy donors. Clones were sequenced by immunoSEQ multiplex PCR, and TCRdb holds only the in-frame ones, with some missing. The sample lists about 200,000 clones, roughly 91% seen once, with about 2% in the top ten. Sequencing was done on a sample of PBMCs. Receptors originate from a woman aged 18-29 years in good health and CMV-seropositive. Both conserved end residues are part of each CDR3. Each record gives: D gene, J gene, V gene, clone size, CDR3 DNA, CDR3 protein. A D gene is named only where the DNA matches it firmly. Not every row has a clone size; where given, it reads once, few, many or a size class.

>-|TRBJ1-5|TRBV27|-
TGTGCCAGCAGTCAGACCCTCGGGGACAATCAGCCCCAGCATTTT
CASSQTLGDNQPQHF
>-|TRBJ2-7|TRBV9|-
TGTGCCAGCAGCGTAGGGGCAGGGGACGTCGACGAGCAGTACTTC
CASSVGAGDVDEQYF
>-|TRBJ2-1|TRBV11-3|-
TGTGCCAGCAGCTTAGAGGGACTTCCTTACAATGAGCAGTTCTTC
CASSLEGLPYNEQFF
>-|TRBJ2-2|TRBV4-1|-
TGCGCCAGCAGCCAAGATTGGATACAGGGTCTTAACACCGGGGAGCTGTTTTTT
CASSQDWIQGLNTGELFF
>TRBD2|TRBJ2-2|TRBV28|-
TGTGCCAGCAGTTCTAGCGGGAGCCTTCCCGGGGAGCTGTTTTTT
CASSSSGSLPGELFF
>-|TRBJ1-1|TRBV21-1|few
TGTGCCAGCAGCCCCCTTGGACAAACGAACACTGAAGCTTTCTTT
CASSPLGQTNTEAFF
>-|TRBJ1-2|TRBV10-2|-
TGCGCCAGCAGTGAGTCCAGGGTTTATGGCTACACCTTC
CASSESRVYGYTF
>-|TRBJ1-1|TRBV19|-
TGTGCCAGTAGTATCGGCCGGGAGAACACTGAAGCTTTCTTT
CASSIGRENTEAFF
>-|TRBJ2-1|TRBV11-2|-
TGTGCCAGCAGCTCAATGGGGCTGAAGCAGTTCTTC
CASSSMGLKQFF
>TRBD2|TRBJ2-1|TRBV19|-
TGTGCCAGTAGCAGCAAAGCGGGACGTGGCTACAATGAGCAGTTCTTC
CASSSKAGRGYNEQFF
>TRBD2|TRBJ2-1|TRBV5-4|-
TGTGCCAGCAGCTTGGCTAGCGGTGAAGTGGGGGTGGGTAATGAGCAGTTCTTC
CASSLASGEVGVGNEQFF
>TRBD2|TRBJ2-1|TRBV15|-
TGTGCCACCAGCAGAGATCGGGGACTAGCGGGATTCCAGTTCTTC
CATSRDRGLAGFQFF
>-|TRBJ1-5|TRBV28|-
TGTGCCAGCAGTTTAAGTTCGGGTCTCGGTCAGCCCCAGCATTTT
CASSLSSGLGQPQHF
>TRBD2|TRBJ2-7|TRBV11-2|-
TGTGCCAGCAGCTTACCCCGGACTAGCGGGGTACCCTACGAGCAGTACTTC
CASSLPRTSGVPYEQYF
>-|TRBJ1-4|TRBV7-6|few
TGTGCCAGCAGCCCAAGGCGTGATGGGGCTTCTGAAAAACTGTTTTTT
CASSPRRDGASEKLFF
>TRBD2|TRBJ2-1|TRBV7-2|-
TGTGCCAGCAGTTCCGAGAGTACTAGCGGGAGATATCAGCAGTTCTTC
CASSSESTSGRYQQFF
>TRBD2|TRBJ2-1|TRBV9|-
TGTGCCAGCAGCGTAGGGGCTAGCGGGAGCTACAATGAGCAGTTCTTC
CASSVGASGSYNEQFF
>TRBD2|TRBJ2-1|TRBV10-1|-
TGCGCCAGCAGTGAGTCCCGGCTAGCGGCCTACAATGAGCAGTTCTTC
CASSESRLAAYNEQFF
>-|TRBJ1-4|TRBV27|-
TGTGCCAGCAGTCCTTCCTATGGTAATGAAAAACTGTTTTTT
CASSPSYGNEKLFF
>-|TRBJ2-7|TRBV7-9|-
TGTGCCAGCGACCGGGGGGCGGAGACCTACGAGCAGTACTTC
CASDRGAETYEQYF
>TRBD2|TRBJ2-7|TRBV30|-
TGTGCCTGGAGGTTCCGCCGACTAGCGAGGATCTACGAGCAGTACTTC
CAWRFRRLARIYEQYF
>TRBD2|TRBJ2-7|TRBV10-3|-
TGTGCCATCAGGGCGACTAGCGGGAGGTTAGGGTACGAGCAGTACTTC
CAIRATSGRLGYEQYF
>-|TRBJ1-5|TRBV4-1|-
TGCGCCAGCAGCCAAGAAATGGGCAGTTTGAAGCCCCAGCATTTT
CASSQEMGSLKPQHF
>TRBD2|TRBJ2-3|TRBV10-3|-
TGTGCCATCAGTGAGGCCCAGCGGGAGAGCACAGATACGCAGTATTTT
CAISEAQRESTDTQYF
>-|TRBJ1-5|TRBV18|few
TGTGCCAGCTCACAACTAACAGGGATTCAGCCCCAGCATTTT
CASSQLTGIQPQHF
>-|TRBJ1-2|TRBV25-1|-
TGTGCCAGCAGTGACCCTTCAGGTCACACCGACTATAGCTACACCTTC
CASSDPSGHTDYSYTF
>-|TRBJ1-5|TRBV7-9|-
TGTGCCAGCAGCTTGGGGCTCGGGGGGGATCAGCCCCAGCATTTT
CASSLGLGGDQPQHF
>TRBD2|TRBJ2-2|TRBV28|-
TGTGCCAGCGGAGTAGCGGGAAGCACCGGGGAGCTGTTTTTT
CASGVAGSTGELFF
>-|TRBJ2-1|TRBV30|-
TGTGCCTGGAGCGGGGTTGATGAGCAGTTCTTC
CAWSGVDEQFF
>TRBD2|TRBJ2-3|TRBV7-2|-
TGTGCCAGCAGTCCGACCGGGACTAGTTTTTCTAGCACAGATACGCAGTATTTT
CASSPTGTSFSSTDTQYF
>TRBD1|TRBJ2-1|TRBV7-9|-
TGTGCCAGCAGCTTGGAGGTTGGGGGACAGGGGGCCGGTTACAATGAGCAGTTCTTC
CASSLEVGGQGAGYNEQFF
>TRBD1|TRBJ1-1|TRBV4-1|-
TGCGCCAGCAGCCAGCCTAAGGGACAGGAGAACACTGAAGCTTTCTTT
CASSQPKGQENTEAFF
>TRBD1|TRBJ2-5|TRBV7-9|-
TGTGCCAGCAGCTTGGGACAGGGGATCATGTTAGAGACCCAGTACTTC
CASSLGQGIMLETQYF
>-|TRBJ2-7|TRBV28|-
TGTGCCACACGACCCCAGGGAACCTCCTACGAGCAGTACTTC
CATRPQGTSYEQYF
>-|TRBJ2-7|TRBV21-1|-
TGTGCCAGCGATCCTGGACAGTACTCCTACGAGCAGTACTTC
CASDPGQYSYEQYF
>-|TRBJ1-2|TRBV27|-
TGTGCCAGCACCCACCTCGGGGGGGCATCTGGCTACACCTTC
CASTHLGGASGYTF
>-|TRBJ1-4|TRBV5-1|-
TGCGCCAGCAGCGTGCAGGGGCGAGAGGAAAAACTGTTTTTT
CASSVQGREEKLFF
>-|TRBJ2-7|TRBV11-2|-
TGTGCCAGCAGCTGGCCCGACAGCAATTACGAGCAGTACTTC
CASSWPDSNYEQYF
>TRBD1|TRBJ2-1|TRBV4-2|-
TGTGCCAGCAGCCACCCGGGACAGAACAATGAGCAGTTCTTC
CASSHPGQNNEQFF
>-|TRBJ1-5|TRBV7-9|-
TGTGCCAGCAGCTTAGTGGGCCCCGATCAGCCCCAGCATTTT
CASSLVGPDQPQHF
>-|TRBJ2-3|TRBV10-3|-
TGTGCCATCAGTGAGGGGAACAGGGAAACAGATACGCAGTATTTT
CAISEGNRETDTQYF
>TRBD2|TRBJ2-1|TRBV27|-
TGTGCCAGCAGTATTAGCGGGTTTTACAATGAGCAGTTCTTC
CASSISGFYNEQFF
>-|TRBJ2-3|TRBV20-1|-
TGCAGTGCTTCCAGTCGTTCAACGCAGTATTTT
CSASSRSTQYF
>-|TRBJ1-2|TRBV14|-
TGTGCCAGCAGCCAAGCCGGGGTTAGCTATGGCTACACCTTC
CASSQAGVSYGYTF
>TRBD2|TRBJ2-1|TRBV6-5|once
TGTGCCAGCAGGAGGCTAGCGGGAGCGAATGAGCAGTTCTTC
CASRRLAGANEQFF
>-|TRBJ1-1|TRBV9|-
TGTGCCAGCAGCAAGGGCCCGTGGGAGGCGAACACTGAAGCTTTCTTT
CASSKGPWEANTEAFF
>TRBD2|TRBJ2-3|TRBV5-1|-
TGCGCCAGCAGCCCCCTAGCGGGAGCTTTGGCAGATACGCAGTATTTT
CASSPLAGALADTQYF
>TRBD1|TRBJ1-5|TRBV28|-
TGTGCCAGCAGTTCTCGGACAGGGACTTTCGATCAGCCCCAGCATTTT
CASSSRTGTFDQPQHF
>TRBD2|TRBJ2-3|TRBV9|-
TGTGCCAGCAGCGAGAGCGGGAGGGCCGGAGCAGATACGCAGTATTTT
CASSESGRAGADTQYF
>-|TRBJ1-2|TRBV28|-
TGTGCCAGCAGTACAGTCGCCGTAAACTATGGCTACACCTTC
CASSTVAVNYGYTF